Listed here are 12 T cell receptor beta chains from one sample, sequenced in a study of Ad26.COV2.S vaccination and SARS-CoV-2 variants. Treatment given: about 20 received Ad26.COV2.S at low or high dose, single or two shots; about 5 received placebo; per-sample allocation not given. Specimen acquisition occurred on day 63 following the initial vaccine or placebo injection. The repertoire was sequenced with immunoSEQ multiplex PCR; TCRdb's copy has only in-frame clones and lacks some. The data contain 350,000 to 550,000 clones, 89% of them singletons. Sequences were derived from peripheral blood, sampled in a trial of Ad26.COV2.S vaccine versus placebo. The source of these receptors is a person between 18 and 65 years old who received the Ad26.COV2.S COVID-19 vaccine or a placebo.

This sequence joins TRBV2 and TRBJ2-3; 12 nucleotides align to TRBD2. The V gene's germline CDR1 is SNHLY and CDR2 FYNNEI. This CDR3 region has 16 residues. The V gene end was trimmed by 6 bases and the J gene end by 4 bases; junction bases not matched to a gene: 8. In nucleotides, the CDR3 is TGTGCCAGCAGGACACTAGCGGGAGGTTTCGCAGATACGCAGTATTTT. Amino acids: CASRTLAGGFADTQYF. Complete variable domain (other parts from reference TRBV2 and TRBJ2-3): EPEVTQTPSHQVTQMGQEVILRCVPISNHLYFYWYRQILGQKVEFLVSFYNNEISEKSEIFDDQFSVERPDGSNFTLKIRSTKLEDSAMYFCASRTLAGGFADTQYFGPGTRLTVL.

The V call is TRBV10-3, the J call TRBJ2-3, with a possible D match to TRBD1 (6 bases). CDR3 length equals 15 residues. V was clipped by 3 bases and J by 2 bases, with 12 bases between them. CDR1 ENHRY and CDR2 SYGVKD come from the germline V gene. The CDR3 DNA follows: TGTGCCATCAGTGAAATTGACAGGTTCACAGATACGCAGTATTTT. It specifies CAISEIDRFTDTQYF.

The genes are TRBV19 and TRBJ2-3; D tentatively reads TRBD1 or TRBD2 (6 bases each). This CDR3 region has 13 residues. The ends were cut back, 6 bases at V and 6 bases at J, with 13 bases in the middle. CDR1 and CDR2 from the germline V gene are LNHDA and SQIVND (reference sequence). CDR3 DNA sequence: TGTGCCAGTAGCAAGGGGGGATCCGATACGCAGTATTTT. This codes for CASSKGGSDTQYF.

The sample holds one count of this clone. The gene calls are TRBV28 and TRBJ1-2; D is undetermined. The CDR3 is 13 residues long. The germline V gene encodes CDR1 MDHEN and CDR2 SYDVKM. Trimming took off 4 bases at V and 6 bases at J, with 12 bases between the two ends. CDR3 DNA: TGTGCCAGCAGTTCGGACCGGTTGAATGGCTACACCTTC. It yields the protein CASSSDRLNGYTF.

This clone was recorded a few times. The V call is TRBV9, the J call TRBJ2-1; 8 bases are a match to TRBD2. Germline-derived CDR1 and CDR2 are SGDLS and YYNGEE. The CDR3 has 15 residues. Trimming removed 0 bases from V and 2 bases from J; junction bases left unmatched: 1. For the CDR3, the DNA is TGTGCCAGCAGCGTAGCGGGAGGGCCCTACAATGAGCAGTTCTTC. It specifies CASSVAGGPYNEQFF.

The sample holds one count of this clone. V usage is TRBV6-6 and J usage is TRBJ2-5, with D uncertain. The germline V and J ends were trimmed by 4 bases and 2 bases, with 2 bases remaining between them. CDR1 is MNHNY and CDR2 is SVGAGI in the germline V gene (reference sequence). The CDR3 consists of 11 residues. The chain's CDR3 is CASSSQETQYF. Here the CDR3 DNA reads TGTGCCAGCAGTTCACAAGAGACCCAGTACTTC.

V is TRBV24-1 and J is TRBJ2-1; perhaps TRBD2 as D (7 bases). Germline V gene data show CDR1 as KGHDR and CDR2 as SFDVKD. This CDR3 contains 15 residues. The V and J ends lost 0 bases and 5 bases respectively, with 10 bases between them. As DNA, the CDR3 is TGTGCCACCAGTGATTTGAGGGGGGGCGACAATGAGCAGTTCTTC. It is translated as CATSDLRGGDNEQFF.

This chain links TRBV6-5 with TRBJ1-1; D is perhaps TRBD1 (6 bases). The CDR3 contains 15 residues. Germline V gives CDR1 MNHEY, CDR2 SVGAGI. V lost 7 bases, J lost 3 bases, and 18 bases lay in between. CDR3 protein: CASNPGSGGYTEAFF. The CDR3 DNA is TGTGCCAGCAATCCTGGTTCGGGGGGCTACACTGAAGCTTTCTTT.

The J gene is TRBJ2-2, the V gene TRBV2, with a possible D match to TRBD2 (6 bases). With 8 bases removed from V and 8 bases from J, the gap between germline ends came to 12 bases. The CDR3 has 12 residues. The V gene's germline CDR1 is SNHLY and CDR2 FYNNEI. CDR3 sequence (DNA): TGTGCCAGCTGGCGGGGCGTAGGGGAGCTGTTTTTT. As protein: CASWRGVGELFF.

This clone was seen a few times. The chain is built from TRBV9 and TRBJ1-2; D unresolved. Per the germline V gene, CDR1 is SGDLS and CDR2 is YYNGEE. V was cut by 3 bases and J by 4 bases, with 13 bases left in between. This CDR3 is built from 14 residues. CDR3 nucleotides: TGTGCCAGCAGCGAATGGCAAGGATCCTATGGCTACACCTTC. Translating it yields CASSEWQGSYGYTF.

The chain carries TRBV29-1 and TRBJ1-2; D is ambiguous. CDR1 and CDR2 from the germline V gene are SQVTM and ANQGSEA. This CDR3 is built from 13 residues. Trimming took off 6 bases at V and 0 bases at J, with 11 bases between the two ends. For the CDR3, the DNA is TGCAGCGTGGGGAATTCAGCTAACTATGGCTACACCTTC. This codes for CSVGNSANYGYTF.

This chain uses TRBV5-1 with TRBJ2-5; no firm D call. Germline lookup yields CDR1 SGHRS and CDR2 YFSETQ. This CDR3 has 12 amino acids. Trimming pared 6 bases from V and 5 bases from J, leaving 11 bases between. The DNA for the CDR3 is TGCGCCAGCACGGGCTCTAGGGAGACCCAGTACTTC. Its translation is CASTGSRETQYF.